The TCR beta chain under discussion was sequenced for a study of regulatory T cells in long-lasting Graves disease. The CDR3 has 15 residues. V was pared by 4 bases and J by 0 bases, with 13 bases between. Study results and limitations: New patients shared fewer public clonotypes (approximately 970) than persistent patients did (approximately 3,000).

Investigators prepared the TCR beta libraries by applying iRepertoire HTBI primers and Arm-PCR of CDR3 regions. TCRdb fed the multiplex PCR reads into MiXCR, producing one record per CDR3 protein. The sample lists 450,000 to 650,000 distinct CDR3 sequences, about 16% occurring once. With regard to this clonotype: What it recognizes is unknown.

Time point specified: newly diagnosed GD, antithyroid drugs for less than 3 months. Researchers made the TCR library from RNA that was extracted from PBMCs. These sequences were also reported in another study, on T cells in Graves' hyperthyroidism and ophthalmopathy. That source adds: Also found in blood were most expanded thyroid clonotypes above 0.001.

The chain uses TRBV12-3 or TRBV12-4 and TRBJ2-7, with D perhaps matching TRBD1 (6 bases). Sequencing used peripheral blood mononuclear cells (PBMCs), obtained at new diagnosis, from a patient treated with antithyroid drugs. The TCR originated in a woman aged 35-65 years with Graves disease. In DNA, the CDR3 is TGTGCCAGCAGTTACTCTGCGGACAGCTCCTACGAGCAGTACTTC. Translating it yields CASSYSADSSYEQYF.